This T cell receptor (beta chain) came from a study of CXCR3-negative and CXCR3-positive naive CD8 T cells. Study-wide findings and caveats: CXCR3 expression dropped partially after cryopreservation, and most assays relied on fresh PBMCs.

UMI-labeled 5' RACE TRB cDNA libraries were prepared from the cells. TCRdb reprocessed the 5' RACE reads and reports one entry per CDR3 protein, with no DNA. Recorded for this sample: tens of thousands of distinct CDR3 sequences. The length of the CDR3 is 13 residues. Germline CDR1 is SNHLY and CDR2 is FYNNEI. With respect to this clonotype: As yet, its antigen is unknown.

The sequence came from a human donor in good health. Some clones in this sample may be carry-over from other donors' samples. This sequence joins TRBV2 and TRBJ1-4; lacking DNA, the TRBD1 call made by TCRdb goes unchecked. The sequencing sample was made of naive CXCR3- CD8+ T cells from blood. Subset specified: CD45RO-CCR7+CD27+CD95- naive CD8+ T cells lacking CXCR3 (TNR3-). CDR3 in amino acids: CASSRDRAEKLFF.